A selection of T cell receptor beta chains follows, all from one sample in a study of control samples from healthy donors and cancer patients. Clones were sequenced by immunoSEQ multiplex PCR, and TCRdb holds only the in-frame ones, with some missing. The sample lists more than 45,000 clones; 80% to 95% were seen once. Material for sequencing was PBMCs. The receptors originated from a man aged 25 to 40 with colorectal cancer. Each CDR3 is given with its conserved first and last residue. The order of the fields is CDR3 DNA, CDR3 protein, V gene, J gene, D gene, clone size. D genes are given only for firm matches. Some rows have no size entry. The others give once, few or many, or a class for an expanded clone.

TGCGCCAGCAGCTTGGGAACAGGGGGGACCGGGGAGCTGTTTTTT	CASSLGTGGTGELFF	TRBV5-1	TRBJ2-2	TRBD1	.
TGTGCCAGTAGTATATATCTCTTAGGTCAGCGACAGCAACTGAACACTGAAGCTTTCTTT	CASSIYLLGQRQQLNTEAFF	TRBV19	TRBJ1-1	.	.
TGTGCCAGCAGCTTGGGTGCAGGGTGGGGATCTCAGCCCCAGCATTTT	CASSLGAGWGSQPQHF	TRBV5-6	TRBJ1-5	.	few
TGTGCCACCAGCAGAGGGGGAACTGGAAACACCATATATTTT	CATSRGGTGNTIYF	TRBV15	TRBJ1-3	.	once
TGTGCCAGCAGCGCTGCGGGGGGGGGCCCAGTAGGCTACACCTTC	CASSAAGGGPVGYTF	TRBV9	TRBJ1-2	.	.
TGTGCCACCGGACTCCTGAACACCGGGGAGCTGTTTTTT	CATGLLNTGELFF	TRBV6-1	TRBJ2-2	.	.
TGTGCCAGTAGTATAGTGCCCAGCAATTCACCCCTCCACTTT	CASSIVPSNSPLHF	TRBV19	TRBJ1-6	.	once
TGTGCCAGCTCACGGACGGGGGGCCTGAGCACCGGGGAGCTGTTTTTT	CASSRTGGLSTGELFF	TRBV18	TRBJ2-2	.	.
TGTGCCAGCAGCCGGGACAGGGAGGGGGTAGTAGCTTTCTTT	CASSRDREGVVAFF	TRBV3-1/TRBV3-2	TRBJ1-1	TRBD1	once
TGTGCCAGCAGCTTAGCAGTAGCGGGTGGCTACACCTTC	CASSLAVAGGYTF	TRBV7-2	TRBJ1-2	.	.
TGTGCCAGCAGCGTAGAGAGAAGCGAACGCACAGATACGCAGTATTTT	CASSVERSERTDTQYF	TRBV9	TRBJ2-3	.	.